These 2 T cell receptor beta chains came from one sample sequenced in a study of monozygotic twins with inflammatory bowel disease. TCRdb derives one entry per CDR3 protein from the 5' RACE reads, leaving out DNA. The table for this sample gives a few hundred thousand distinct CDR3 sequences. The sequenced sample was blood. The receptors shown here come from a human donor with ulcerative colitis or Crohn's disease, or a healthy co-twin of an affected twin (not recorded which).

The chain has TRBV7-9 and TRBJ1-6; there is no DNA to check the TCRdb D call of TRBD1. This CDR3 contains 15 residues. From germline, CDR1 is SEHNR and CDR2 FQNEAQ (reference sequence). This CDR3 is CASSLLGAENSPLHF.

The rearrangement joins TRBV24-1 to TRBJ1-2; the D call from TCRdb, TRBD1, cannot be confirmed without DNA. The germline V gene encodes CDR1 KGHDR and CDR2 SFDVKD. The CDR3 is 13 residues long. This CDR3 reads CATSDHRGLGYTF.